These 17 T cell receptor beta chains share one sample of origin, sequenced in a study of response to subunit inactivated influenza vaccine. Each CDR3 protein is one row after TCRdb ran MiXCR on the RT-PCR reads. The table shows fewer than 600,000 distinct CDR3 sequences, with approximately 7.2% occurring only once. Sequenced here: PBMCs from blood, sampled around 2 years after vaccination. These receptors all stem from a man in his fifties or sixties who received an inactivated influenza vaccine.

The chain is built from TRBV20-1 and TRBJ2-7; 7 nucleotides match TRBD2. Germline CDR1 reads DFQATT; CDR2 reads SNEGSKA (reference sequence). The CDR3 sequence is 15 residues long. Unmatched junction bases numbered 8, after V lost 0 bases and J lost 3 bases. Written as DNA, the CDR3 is TGCAGTGCTAGAGATCCATACGGGAGGAACTACGAGCAGTACTTC. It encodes CSARDPYGRNYEQYF.

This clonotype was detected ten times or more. CDR3 sequence: CASTPGGGTDTQYF. CDR3 DNA: TGTGCCAGCACCCCGGGGGGCGGTACAGATACGCAGTATTTT. The chain combines TRBV3-1 with TRBJ2-3, with D tentatively TRBD2 (7 bases). The CDR3 runs 14 residues. Trimming removed 7 bases at V and 3 bases at J, with 14 bases between. Germline V lookup: CDR1 LGHDT, CDR2 YNNKEL (reference sequence).

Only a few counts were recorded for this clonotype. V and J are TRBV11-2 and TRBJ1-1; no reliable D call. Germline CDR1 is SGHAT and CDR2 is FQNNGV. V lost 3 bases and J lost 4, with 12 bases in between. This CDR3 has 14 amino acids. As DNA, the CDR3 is TGTGCCAGCAGCTTTAACGATAGAGGCACTGAAGCTTTCTTT. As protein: CASSFNDRGTEAFF.

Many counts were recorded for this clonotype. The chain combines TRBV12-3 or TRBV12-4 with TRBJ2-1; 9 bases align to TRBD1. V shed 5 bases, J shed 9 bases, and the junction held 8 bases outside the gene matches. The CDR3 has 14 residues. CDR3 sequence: CASSPRDRDLEQFF. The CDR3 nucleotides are TGTGCCAGCAGTCCCCGGGACAGGGATCTTGAGCAGTTCTTC.

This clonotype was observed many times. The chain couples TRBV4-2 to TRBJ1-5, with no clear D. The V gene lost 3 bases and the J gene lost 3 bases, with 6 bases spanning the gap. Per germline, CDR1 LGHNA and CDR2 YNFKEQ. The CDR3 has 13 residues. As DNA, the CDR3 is TGTGCCAGCAGCCAGTCAGTCAATCAGCCCCAGCATTTT. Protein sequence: CASSQSVNQPQHF.

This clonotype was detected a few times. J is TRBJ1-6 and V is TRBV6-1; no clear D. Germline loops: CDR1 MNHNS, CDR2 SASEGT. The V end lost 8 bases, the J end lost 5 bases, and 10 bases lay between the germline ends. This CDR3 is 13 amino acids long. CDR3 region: CASGSRHNSPLHF. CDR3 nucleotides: TGTGCCAGCGGGTCCCGGCATAATTCACCCCTCCACTTT.

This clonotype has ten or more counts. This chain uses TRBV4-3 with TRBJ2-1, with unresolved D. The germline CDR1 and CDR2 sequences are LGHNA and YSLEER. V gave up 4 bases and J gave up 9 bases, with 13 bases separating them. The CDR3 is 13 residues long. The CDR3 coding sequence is TGCGCCAGCAGCCCCCGGGCCGTAAGTGAGCAGTTCTTC. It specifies CASSPRAVSEQFF.

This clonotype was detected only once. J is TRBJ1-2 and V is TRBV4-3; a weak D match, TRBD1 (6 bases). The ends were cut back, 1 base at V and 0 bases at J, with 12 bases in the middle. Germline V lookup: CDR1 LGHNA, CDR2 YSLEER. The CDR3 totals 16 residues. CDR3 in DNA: TGCGCCAGCAGCCAAGTAGACAGGATGCCTAACTATGGCTACACCTTC. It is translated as CASSQVDRMPNYGYTF.

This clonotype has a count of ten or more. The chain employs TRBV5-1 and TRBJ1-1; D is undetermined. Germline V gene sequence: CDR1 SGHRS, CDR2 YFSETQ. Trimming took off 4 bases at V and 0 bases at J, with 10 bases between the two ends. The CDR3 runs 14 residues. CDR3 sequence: CASSPVTVNTEAFF. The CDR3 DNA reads TGCGCCAGCAGCCCAGTCACAGTGAACACTGAAGCTTTCTTT.

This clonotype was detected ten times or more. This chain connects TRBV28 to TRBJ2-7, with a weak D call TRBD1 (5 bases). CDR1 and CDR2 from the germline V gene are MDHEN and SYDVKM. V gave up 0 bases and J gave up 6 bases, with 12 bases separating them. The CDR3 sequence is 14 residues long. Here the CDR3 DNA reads TGTGCCAGCAGTTTATGGGGGCTAGACCGCGAGCAGTACTTC. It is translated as CASSLWGLDREQYF.

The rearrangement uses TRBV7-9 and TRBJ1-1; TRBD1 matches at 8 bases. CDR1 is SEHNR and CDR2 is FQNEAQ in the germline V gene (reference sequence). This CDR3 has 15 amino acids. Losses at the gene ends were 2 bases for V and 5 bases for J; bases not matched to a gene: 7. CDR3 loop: CASSLSQGAGTEAFF. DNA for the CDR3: TGTGCCAGCAGCTTAAGTCAGGGGGCTGGGACTGAAGCTTTCTTT.

The CDR3 DNA reads TGTGCCAGCAGCTCCGGGGACAATGAGCAGTTCTTC. Translating it yields CASSSGDNEQFF. The chain uses TRBV12-3 or TRBV12-4 and TRBJ2-1; TRBD2 is a possible D gene (5 bases). V lost 6 bases and J lost 5, with 8 bases in between. This CDR3 is 12 amino acids long.

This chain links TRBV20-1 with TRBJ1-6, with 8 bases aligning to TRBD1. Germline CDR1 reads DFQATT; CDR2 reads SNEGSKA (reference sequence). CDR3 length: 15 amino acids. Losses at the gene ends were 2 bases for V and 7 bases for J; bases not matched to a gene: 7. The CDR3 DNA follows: TGCAGTGCTAGACCCGACAGGGGCGCGAATTCACCCCTCCACTTT. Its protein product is CSARPDRGANSPLHF.

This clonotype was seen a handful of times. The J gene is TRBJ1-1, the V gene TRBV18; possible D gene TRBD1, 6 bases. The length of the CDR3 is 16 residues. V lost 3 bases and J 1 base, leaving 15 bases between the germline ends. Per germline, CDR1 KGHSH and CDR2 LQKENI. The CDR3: CASSPFGGVKNTEAFF. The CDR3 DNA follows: TGTGCCAGCTCACCGTTCGGGGGCGTTAAGAACACTGAAGCTTTCTTT.

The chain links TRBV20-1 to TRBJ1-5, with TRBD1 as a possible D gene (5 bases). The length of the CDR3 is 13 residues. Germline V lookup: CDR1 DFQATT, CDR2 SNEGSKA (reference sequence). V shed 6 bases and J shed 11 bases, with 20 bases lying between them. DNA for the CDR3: TGCAGTGCCCCCCGGGGGGACGGTTGGACCCAGCATTTT. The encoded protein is CSAPRGDGWTQHF.

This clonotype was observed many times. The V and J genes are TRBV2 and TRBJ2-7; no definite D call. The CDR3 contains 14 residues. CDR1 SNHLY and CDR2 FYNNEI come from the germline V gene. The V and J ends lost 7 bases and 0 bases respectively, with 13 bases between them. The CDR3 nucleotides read TGTGCCAGCACTACAAGTCACAACTCCTACGAGCAGTACTTC. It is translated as CASTTSHNSYEQYF.

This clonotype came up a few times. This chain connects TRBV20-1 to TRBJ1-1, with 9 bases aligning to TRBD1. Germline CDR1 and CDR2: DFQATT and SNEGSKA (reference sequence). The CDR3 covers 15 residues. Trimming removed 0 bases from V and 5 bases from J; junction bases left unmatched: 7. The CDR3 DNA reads TGCAGTGCTAGAGATCCCACAGGGGGCTGGACTGAAGCTTTCTTT. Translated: CSARDPTGGWTEAFF.